One sample yielded the 20 T cell receptor beta chains listed below, sequenced in a study of T cells in Graves' hyperthyroidism and ophthalmopathy. RNA transcripts were the template for amplifying TCR beta CDR3 regions. HTBI primers were employed in a first-round RT-PCR of the TCR CDR3. TCRdb reanalysed the multiplex PCR reads using MiXCR and keeps one entry per CDR3 protein. The sample lists roughly 570,000 distinct CDR3 sequences; roughly 46% were seen once. The material sequenced was peripheral blood or thyroid tissue (not recorded which). The receptors here all came from an adult woman with Graves' disease, either hyperthyroidism or ophthalmopathy (not recorded which).

The V and J genes are TRBV6-5 and TRBJ2-7; D is unclear. This CDR3 comprises 11 residues. Germline V CDR1 and CDR2: MNHEY, SVGAGI. V gave up 6 bases and J gave up 5 bases, with 8 bases separating them. CDR3 amino acids: CASRTTDEQYF. The CDR3 coding sequence is TGTGCCAGCAGAACGACGGACGAGCAGTACTTC.

The chain has TRBV14 and TRBJ2-5; 11 nucleotides line up with TRBD2. V lost 0 bases to trimming and J lost 5 bases; unmatched junction nucleotides: 5. The CDR3 is 16 residues long. Per the germline V gene, CDR1 is SGHDN and CDR2 is FVKESK. The chain's CDR3 is CASSQEGLAGVETQYF. The CDR3 nucleotides are TGTGCCAGCAGCCAAGAAGGACTAGCGGGTGTTGAGACCCAGTACTTC. The full variable domain, completed using reference TRBV14 and TRBJ2-5, is EAGVTQFPSHSVIEKGQTVTLRCDPISGHDNLYWYRRVMGKEIKFLLHFVKESKQDESGMPNNRFLAERTGGTYSTLKVQPAELEDSGVYFCASSQEGLAGVETQYFGPGTRLLVL.

The gene calls are TRBV12-3 or TRBV12-4 and TRBJ1-1; TRBD1 might be the D (6 bases). CDR3 length: 14 residues. The ends were cut back, 6 bases at V and 2 bases at J, with 13 bases in the middle. CDR3 DNA sequence: TGTGCCAGCAGCGACGACAGGACTAACACTGAAGCTTTCTTT. This sequence encodes CASSDDRTNTEAFF.

V usage is TRBV2 and J usage is TRBJ2-7, with 8 positions matching TRBD1. This CDR3 is 15 amino acids long. J gave up 3 bases and V 6 bases, and 10 bases lay outside the gene matches. Germline V gene data show CDR1 as SNHLY and CDR2 as FYNNEI. The CDR3 DNA follows: TGTGCCAGCAGCCCTGCGGGACAGGCAGGCTACGAGCAGTACTTC. Its translation: CASSPAGQAGYEQYF.

This clonotype was counted at least ten times. The chain is built from TRBV7-9 and TRBJ1-6; the D is unclear. The CDR3 is made up of 14 amino acids. Germline V gene sequence: CDR1 SEHNR, CDR2 FQNEAQ (reference sequence). V was trimmed by 5 bases and J by 10 bases, leaving 15 bases between them. CDR3 DNA: TGTGCCAGCAGCCCCCCGGGGTTCGGGTCACCCCTCCACTTT. It encodes CASSPPGFGSPLHF.

The rearrangement links TRBV10-1 to TRBJ2-7; possible D gene TRBD2, 5 bases. Germline CDR1 reads WNHNN; CDR2 reads SYGVQD (reference sequence). There are 12 residues in the CDR3. V lost 0 bases and J lost 5, with 5 bases in between. CDR3 amino acids: CASSESRDEQYF. The CDR3, as DNA: TGCGCCAGCAGTGAGTCGAGGGACGAGCAGTACTTC.

This clonotype was observed a handful of times. The CDR3 loop is CASSYSTFVGSYEQYF. DNA of the CDR3: TGTGCCAGCAGTTACTCGACGTTCGTCGGTTCCTACGAGCAGTACTTC. The chain employs TRBV6-2 or TRBV6-3 and TRBJ2-7; the D is unclear. This CDR3 is built from 16 residues. Germline-derived CDR1 and CDR2 are MNHEY and SVGEGT. V was trimmed by 0 bases and J by 1 base, leaving 13 bases between them.

This clonotype was detected many times. The V gene is TRBV7-8, the J gene TRBJ1-5; tentatively, D is TRBD1 (6 bases). CDR1 is SGHVS, CDR2 FQNEAQ, per germline. The CDR3 has 14 amino acids. The V end was cut by 1 base, the J end by 7 bases, with 11 bases between. The DNA of the CDR3 is TGTGCCAGCAGCTTAGAGCAGGGGCGACAGCCCCAGCATTTT. As protein: CASSLEQGRQPQHF. Based on the CDR3 plus reference TRBV7-8 and TRBJ1-5, the full variable domain is GAGVSQSPRYKVAKRGQDVALRCDPISGHVSLFWYQQALGQGPEFLTYFQNEAQLDKSGLPSDRFFAERPEGSVSTLKIQRTQQEDSAVYLCASSLEQGRQPQHFGDGTRLSIL.

V usage is TRBV20-1 and J usage is TRBJ2-3; 11 nucleotides align to TRBD2. The CDR3 is 16 residues long. CDR1 is DFQATT, CDR2 SNEGSKA, per germline (reference sequence). The V and J ends lost 5 bases and 5 bases, in that order; junction bases with no gene match: 12. CDR3 bases: TGCAGTGCTGGAGGACTAGCGGGTGAAATAGGAGATACGCAGTATTTT. As protein: CSAGGLAGEIGDTQYF.

This clonotype was counted at least ten times. The CDR3 here is CASSWSGEGFDGYTF. CDR3 in DNA: TGCGCCAGCAGCTGGAGCGGGGAGGGGTTCGATGGCTACACCTTC. The gene calls are TRBV5-1 and TRBJ1-2, with D possibly matching TRBD1 (5 bases). The V gene's germline CDR1 is SGHRS and CDR2 YFSETQ. The CDR3 runs to 15 residues. V lost 3 bases and J lost 6, with 18 bases in between.

This clonotype was picked up many times. V is TRBV28 and J is TRBJ1-5; tentatively, D is TRBD1 (6 bases). Germline-derived CDR1 and CDR2 are MDHEN and SYDVKM. V lost 5 bases and J 5 bases, leaving 16 bases between the germline ends. This CDR3 is built from 15 residues. The CDR3 reads CASSAFRGWYQPQHF. The CDR3 DNA sequence: TGTGCCAGCAGTGCGTTCAGGGGTTGGTATCAGCCCCAGCATTTT.

This clonotype was observed once. The V and J genes are TRBV29-1 and TRBJ2-5; D is tentatively TRBD1 or TRBD2 (5 bases each). The length of the CDR3 is 15 residues. CDR1 is SQVTM and CDR2 is ANQGSEA in the germline V gene. V was trimmed by 0 bases and J by 4 bases, leaving 15 bases between them. In DNA form, the CDR3 reads TGCAGCGTTGAAGATCATCGGGGCGGAGGAGAGACCCAGTACTTC. Translated, it gives CSVEDHRGGGETQYF.

As regards this clonotype: One junction end disagrees with the germline gene, perhaps due to a read error. The genes are TRBV7-9 and TRBJ1-2, with D possibly matching TRBD1 (6 bases). Looked up from germline, CDR1 is SEHNR and CDR2 is FQNEAQ (reference sequence). The CDR3 contains 9 residues. CDR3 sequence: CASKQGFTF. The CDR3 nucleotides read TGTGCCAGCAAACAGGGCTTCACCTTC.

The table lists this clonotype with a count of one. The J gene is TRBJ1-4, the V gene TRBV7-9; TRBD1 matches 8 bases. CDR1 is SEHNR and CDR2 is FQNEAQ in the germline V gene (reference sequence). J was trimmed by 8 bases and V by 5 bases; bases with no gene match: 13. The CDR3 length is 16 residues. The CDR3 region has the DNA TGTGCCAGCAGCCAGGGGGCCGGGCTAGGAGGAGAAAAACTGTTTTTT. Translation gives CASSQGAGLGGEKLFF.

This clonotype was observed many times. This sequence joins TRBV25-1 and TRBJ1-3; D is undetermined. The germline V and J ends were trimmed by 4 bases and 1 base, with 5 bases remaining between them. In germline, CDR1 is MGHDK, CDR2 SYGVNS. There are 13 residues in the CDR3. For the CDR3, the DNA is TGTGCCAGCAGTGCCGTTTCTGGAAACACCATATATTTT. This translates into CASSAVSGNTIYF.

This sequence joins TRBV7-9 and TRBJ2-5, with 7 bases aligning to TRBD1. The germline CDR1 and CDR2 sequences are SEHNR and FQNEAQ (reference sequence). The CDR3 contains 13 residues. The ends lost 6 bases at V and 3 bases at J; junction bases unmatched: 4. The CDR3 protein is CASRKGAEETQYF. In DNA, the CDR3 is TGTGCCAGCAGAAAGGGGGCGGAAGAGACCCAGTACTTC.

As DNA, the CDR3 is TGTGCCAGCAGCCGACAGGGGGCTTTGGCTTTCTTT. It specifies CASSRQGALAFF. The rearrangement joins TRBV7-2 to TRBJ1-1, with 10 bases identical to TRBD1. Germline assignment: CDR1 SGHTA and CDR2 FQGNSA. After removal of 5 bases from V and 11 bases from J, the junction contained 5 bases not matched to a gene. The CDR3 length is 12 residues.

The chain combines TRBV29-1 with TRBJ2-7; 7 bases align to TRBD1. The CDR3 contains 11 residues. CDR1 SQVTM and CDR2 ANQGSEA come from the germline V gene. After removal of 8 bases from V and 4 bases from J, the junction contained 5 bases not matched to a gene. The CDR3 spells CSYGQEYEQYF. The CDR3 region has the DNA TGCAGCTACGGACAGGAGTACGAGCAGTACTTC.

In this sample, this clonotype turned up many times. The J gene is TRBJ1-1, the V gene TRBV5-1, with D maybe TRBD1 (6 bases). This CDR3 has 14 amino acids. Germline CDR1 reads SGHRS; CDR2 reads YFSETQ. Trimming cost V 4 bases and J 2 bases, with 12 bases left between them. CDR3 amino acids: CASSDTTGNTEAFF. As DNA, the CDR3 is TGCGCCAGCAGCGACACGACAGGCAACACTGAAGCTTTCTTT. Looking up the rest from reference TRBV5-1 and TRBJ1-1 gives the full variable domain: KAGVTQTPRYLIKTRGQQVTLSCSPISGHRSVSWYQQTPGQGLQFLFEYFSETQRNKGNFPGRFSGRQFSNSRSEMNVSTLELGDSALYLCASSDTTGNTEAFFGQGTRLTVV.

The chain uses TRBV5-1 and TRBJ2-6; D is uncertain. Germline CDR1 is SGHRS and CDR2 is YFSETQ. V lost 6 bases, J lost 4 bases, and 5 bases lay in between. The CDR3 contains 12 residues. The CDR3 nucleotides read TGCGCCAGCACCAAGGGGGCCAACGTCCTGACTTTC. As protein: CASTKGANVLTF.